This TCR beta chain originates from a study of T cell clones after liver transplantation. Study-level information: Third-party-reactive TCRbeta sequences from pre-transplant mixed lymphocyte reactions served as antigen-independent comparators. Three of eight recipients were HCV-positive; others had non-autoimmune, non-viral indications. Standard immunosuppression, with no induction, continued until 12-24 months after transplant. Draws occurred before transplant, before withdrawal, and after complete or failed withdrawal.

Some clones are missing from TCRdb's copy, which holds only in-frame ones; the method was immunoSEQ multiplex PCR. The top ten hold about 0.6% of the sample, which has 68,000 or so clones, about four fifths seen once. This sequence originates from a human donor who received a liver transplant. Source: CD4+ T cells from blood, taken before liver transplant.

The CDR3 is CASSSRTYEQYF. CDR3 bases: TGTGCCAGCAGCTCGCGTACCTACGAGCAGTACTTC. The chain employs TRBV7-2 and TRBJ2-7; D is undetermined. CDR1 and CDR2 (germline): SGHTA, FQGNSA. This CDR3 region has 12 residues. V dropped 4 bases and J dropped 2 bases, with 6 bases sitting between them. The full variable domain, with the rest looked up from reference TRBV7-2 and TRBJ2-7, is GAGVSQSPSNKVTEKGKDVELRCDPISGHTALYWYRQSLGQGLEFLIYFQGNSAPDKSGLPSDRFSAERTGGSVSTLTIQRTQQEDSAVYLCASSSRTYEQYFGPGTRLTVT.